This TCR beta chain is from a study of cytomegalovirus exposure and HLA in healthy donors. For the study at large: Both the approximately 130 validation repertoires and the 666 first-cohort repertoires used the same platform, as reported by a later analysis. Findings of the study overall: Cytomegalovirus status was reportedly diagnosed by the classifier with high specificity and sensitivity. A list of 150 to 200 TCR beta chains associated with cytomegalovirus was given. In vitro assays verified that a few CMV-associated chains recognized CMV antigens specifically.

As for this clone: Antigen specificity is unknown.

This CDR3 has 14 amino acids. The germline V gene has CDR1 MNHEY and CDR2 SMNVEV (reference sequence). V was clipped by 3 bases and J by 4 bases, with 11 bases between them. Measured with immunoSEQ multiplex PCR; TCRdb has only the in-frame clones, and not every one. The data contain 82,000 or so clones, over 85% of them seen just once; the ten biggest clones take up nearly 0.7%. The genes are TRBV27 and TRBJ2-3; TRBD1 is a possible D gene (6 bases). The sample taken for sequencing was PBMCs. This TCR derives from a woman younger than 30 in good health and CMV-seronegative. CDR3 coding DNA: TGTGCCAGCAGTTTTAGTCCAGGGGCAGATACGCAGTATTTT. Amino acids: CASSFSPGADTQYF.